The clone carrying this T cell receptor (beta chain) was seen a single time. Antigen unknown. The V gene's germline CDR1 is SEHNR and CDR2 FQNEAQ (reference sequence). CDR3 length: 16 residues. J gave up 4 bases and V 5 bases, and 9 bases lay outside the gene matches. These data come from a study of T cell responses to AZD1222 COVID-19 vaccine. Study results and limitations: Dominant CD4 TCR responses targeted spike regions 160-218 and 743-854.

Profiled with immunoSEQ multiplex PCR; TCRdb holds only in-frame clones, not every one. The sample consists of fewer than 55,000 clones, 90% of them appearing once. V gene TRBV7-9 combines with J gene TRBJ2-3; 10 bases map to TRBD2. The TCR sequence derives from an adult who received the AZD1222 COVID-19 vaccine. Sample: peripheral blood, taken 28 days after the second AZD1222 dose. The CDR3 nucleotides read TGTGCCAGCAGCACCGGAGGGAGCGGGGGGGCAGATACGCAGTATTTT. Its translation: CASSTGGSGGADTQYF.